This TCR beta chain came from a study of OX40 agonist ivuxolimab in advanced cancers. The germline V gene has CDR1 MGHRA and CDR2 YSYEKL. This CDR3 is built from 20 residues. V lost 0 bases, J lost 4 bases, and 25 bases lay in between. The sample holds a few counts of this clone. Assay: immunoSEQ multiplex PCR; the TCRdb copy retains only in-frame clones and omits some. The sample yields 40,000 to 50,000 clones, 70% to 85% seen once. Excluded were patients having autoimmune disease history or systemic immunosuppression. Blood got drawn at baseline, again on cycle 4 day 1, and then on cycle 7 day 1. The sequence derives from an adult with an advanced solid tumor such as melanoma, head and neck, liver or kidney cancer. The specimen was CD4+ or CD8+ T cells sorted from blood, collected in a trial of the OX40 agonist ivuxolimab. V gene TRBV4-1 combines with J gene TRBJ2-1; no reliable D call. The CDR3 DNA is TGCGCCAGCAGCCAAGATCCTTGGGATCTTGCGCCCTTCAGATACAATGAGCAGTTCTTC. Translated, it gives CASSQDPWDLAPFRYNEQFF.